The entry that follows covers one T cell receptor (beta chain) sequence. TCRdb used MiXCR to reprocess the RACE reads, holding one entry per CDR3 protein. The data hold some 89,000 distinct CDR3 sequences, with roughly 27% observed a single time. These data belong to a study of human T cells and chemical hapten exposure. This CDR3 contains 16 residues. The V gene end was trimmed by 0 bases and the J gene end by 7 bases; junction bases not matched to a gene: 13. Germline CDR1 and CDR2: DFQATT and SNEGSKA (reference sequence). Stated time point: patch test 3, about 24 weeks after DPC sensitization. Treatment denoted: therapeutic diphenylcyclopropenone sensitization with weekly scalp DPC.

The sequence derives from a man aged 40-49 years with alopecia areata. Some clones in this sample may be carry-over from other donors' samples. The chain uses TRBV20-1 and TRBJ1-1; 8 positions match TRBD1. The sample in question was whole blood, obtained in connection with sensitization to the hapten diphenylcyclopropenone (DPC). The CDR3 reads CSARDGTGRGWDEAFF. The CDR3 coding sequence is TGCAGTGCTAGAGATGGGACAGGACGTGGATGGGATGAAGCTTTCTTT.